What follows are 25 T cell receptor beta chains derived from one specimen sequenced in a study of T cells in localized non-small cell lung cancer. The method was immunoSEQ multiplex PCR; TCRdb's version includes in-frame clones alone and lacks a portion of them. The sample includes under 25,000 clones, about 90% seen only once; the top ten take less than 5%. The source was peripheral blood, collected before any cancer treatment. These receptors came from a male donor aged 60 or over with stage I squamous cell lung carcinoma.

The chain combines TRBV7-2 with TRBJ2-1, with TRBD1 as a possible D gene (6 bases). The CDR3 length is 15 residues. Trimming pared 3 bases from V and 4 bases from J, leaving 13 bases between. Germline lookup yields CDR1 SGHTA and CDR2 FQGNSA. The CDR3, as DNA: TGTGCCAGCAGCTTTCCCGACAGGTCTTACAATGAGCAGTTCTTC. Translation: CASSFPDRSYNEQFF. The whole variable domain, filled in from reference TRBV7-2 and TRBJ2-1, reads GAGVSQSPSNKVTEKGKDVELRCDPISGHTALYWYRQSLGQGLEFLIYFQGNSAPDKSGLPSDRFSAERTGGSVSTLTIQRTQQEDSAVYLCASSFPDRSYNEQFFGPGTRLTVL.

The rearrangement uses TRBV9 and TRBJ2-5, with D possibly being TRBD1 (6 bases). Germline V gives CDR1 SGDLS, CDR2 YYNGEE. Trimming stripped 3 bases from V and 2 bases from J, with 14 bases between. CDR3 size: 15 residues. CDR3 protein: CASSEGHHQQETQYF. The CDR3 nucleotides are TGTGCCAGCAGCGAGGGACACCACCAACAAGAGACCCAGTACTTC.

This chain joins TRBV7-2 and TRBJ2-3; D gene ambiguous. This CDR3 spans 11 amino acids. V lost 6 bases and J 4 bases, leaving 5 bases between the germline ends. Germline CDR1 reads SGHTA; CDR2 reads FQGNSA. In DNA form, the CDR3 reads TGTGCCAGCAGGCGAGCAGATACGCAGTATTTT. It encodes CASRRADTQYF. Based on the CDR3 plus reference TRBV7-2 and TRBJ2-3, the full variable domain is GAGVSQSPSNKVTEKGKDVELRCDPISGHTALYWYRQSLGQGLEFLIYFQGNSAPDKSGLPSDRFSAERTGGSVSTLTIQRTQQEDSAVYLCASRRADTQYFGPGTRLTVL.

The rearrangement joins TRBV19 to TRBJ1-1; D call uncertain. Trimming shortened V by 4 bases and J by 3 bases, and 12 bases separated the two germline ends. CDR1 is LNHDA, CDR2 SQIVND, per germline (reference sequence). This CDR3 contains 14 residues. This CDR3 reads CASSTANWYTEAFF. As DNA, the CDR3 is TGTGCCAGTAGTACCGCAAACTGGTACACTGAAGCTTTCTTT. The full variable domain, its missing parts supplied by reference TRBV19 and TRBJ1-1, is DGGITQSPKYLFRKEGQNVTLSCEQNLNHDAMYWYRQDPGQGLRLIYYSQIVNDFQKGDIAEGYSVSREKKESFPLTVTSAQKNPTAFYLCASSTANWYTEAFFGQGTRLTVV.

This chain connects TRBV7-2 to TRBJ2-2, with unresolved D. The CDR3 has 15 residues. Germline assignment: CDR1 SGHTA and CDR2 FQGNSA. V was cut by 2 bases and J by 5 bases, with 12 bases left in between. CDR3 sequence reads: CASSLFWGSTGELFF. DNA of the CDR3: TGTGCCAGCAGCTTATTTTGGGGTTCGACCGGGGAGCTGTTTTTT. The full variable domain, rest sourced from reference TRBV7-2 and TRBJ2-2, is GAGVSQSPSNKVTEKGKDVELRCDPISGHTALYWYRQSLGQGLEFLIYFQGNSAPDKSGLPSDRFSAERTGGSVSTLTIQRTQQEDSAVYLCASSLFWGSTGELFFGEGSRLTVL.

The chain links TRBV5-1 to TRBJ2-1, with TRBD2 as a possible D gene (6 bases). The CDR3 totals 14 residues. Trimming removed 0 bases at V and 5 bases at J, with 9 bases between. CDR1 is SGHRS and CDR2 is YFSETQ in the germline V gene. This CDR3 is CASSLVLANNEQFF. CDR3 DNA sequence: TGCGCCAGCAGCTTGGTGCTAGCGAACAATGAGCAGTTCTTC.

The chain employs TRBV19 and TRBJ1-2, with D unresolved. This CDR3 is built from 16 residues. Germline lookup yields CDR1 LNHDA and CDR2 SQIVND (reference sequence). V lost 0 bases and J lost 2, with 13 bases in between. Here the CDR3 DNA reads TGTGCCAGTAGTATAGATGTTGGTGAAGAAAACTATGGCTACACCTTC. Amino acid sequence: CASSIDVGEENYGYTF.

The J gene is TRBJ2-3, the V gene TRBV28; either TRBD1 or TRBD2 may supply D (5 bases each). Per germline, CDR1 MDHEN and CDR2 SYDVKM. Deletions cut 8 bases from V and 2 bases from J, with 11 bases between. The CDR3 runs to 13 residues. The CDR3 protein is CASGRDLTDTQYF. The CDR3 nucleotides read TGTGCCAGCGGCCGGGACCTCACAGATACGCAGTATTTT.

The V and J genes are TRBV4-1 and TRBJ1-4, with D tentatively TRBD1 (5 bases). This CDR3 contains 15 residues. The V gene lost 0 bases and the J gene lost 6 bases, with 11 bases spanning the gap. Germline V lookup: CDR1 MGHRA, CDR2 YSYEKL. CDR3 in amino acids: CASSQESDMDEKLFF. CDR3 sequence (DNA): TGCGCCAGCAGCCAAGAATCGGACATGGATGAAAAACTGTTTTTT.

This clone was picked up one time. This chain uses TRBV19 with TRBJ1-1, with D unclear. Trimming pared 3 bases from V and 6 bases from J, leaving 11 bases between. The CDR3 extends over 13 amino acids. Per the germline V gene, CDR1 is LNHDA and CDR2 is SQIVND (reference sequence). The DNA for the CDR3 is TGTGCCAGTAGTATGACTAATCGGGCTGAAGCTTTCTTT. Protein product: CASSMTNRAEAFF.

The J gene is TRBJ2-2, the V gene TRBV19; weak D call: TRBD1 (6 bases). Germline lookup yields CDR1 LNHDA and CDR2 SQIVND (reference sequence). The CDR3 runs to 15 residues. V gave up 7 bases and J gave up 2 bases, with 14 bases separating them. This CDR3 reads CASTRGGANTGELFF. CDR3 sequence (DNA): TGTGCCAGTACCCGTGGGGGCGCCAACACCGGGGAGCTGTTTTTT.

This clone was observed a handful of times. The chain carries TRBV4-1 and TRBJ2-7; 12 bases agree with TRBD2. Germline V gives CDR1 MGHRA, CDR2 YSYEKL. The CDR3 length is 21 residues. Trimming at V came to 0 bases and at J to 3 bases, leaving 18 bases not matched to a gene. CDR3 sequence reads: CASSQDRHGLAGMLTGYEQYF. Here the CDR3 DNA reads TGCGCCAGCAGCCAAGATCGCCATGGACTAGCGGGAATGCTAACTGGCTACGAGCAGTACTTC.

V usage is TRBV5-1 and J usage is TRBJ2-3; 11 nucleotides agree with TRBD2. V shed 6 bases and J 0 bases; nucleotides not matched to a gene: 6. Germline V gene lookup returns CDR1 SGHRS and CDR2 YFSETQ. The CDR3 length is 16 residues. The CDR3: CASKELAGASTDTQYF. CDR3 coding DNA: TGCGCCAGCAAGGAACTAGCGGGGGCTAGCACAGATACGCAGTATTTT.

The chain couples TRBV6-5 to TRBJ2-7; D gene uncertain. The CDR3 totals 11 residues. Germline V gives CDR1 MNHEY, CDR2 SVGAGI. V lost 7 bases and J 2 bases, leaving 6 bases between the germline ends. The CDR3 sequence is CASMGPYEQYF. For the CDR3, the DNA is TGTGCCAGCATGGGCCCCTACGAGCAGTACTTC.

The chain recombines TRBV5-1 with TRBJ2-5, with D possibly matching TRBD2 (6 bases). V was cut by 6 bases and J by 2 bases, with 11 bases left in between. From germline, CDR1 is SGHRS and CDR2 YFSETQ. The CDR3 is 13 residues long. The CDR3 here is CASNPDYQETQYF. CDR3 DNA: TGCGCCAGCAACCCGGACTATCAAGAGACCCAGTACTTC.

The V gene is TRBV28, the J gene TRBJ1-2; possible D gene TRBD1, 5 bases. This CDR3 comprises 14 residues. The V end was cut by 5 bases, the J end by 4 bases, with 14 bases between. CDR1 and CDR2 (germline): MDHEN, SYDVKM. The CDR3 reads CASSLIGEPYGYTF. DNA of the CDR3: TGTGCCAGCAGTCTCATAGGGGAGCCCTATGGCTACACCTTC.

The genes are TRBV27 and TRBJ2-7, with 11 bases matching TRBD1. The CDR3 covers 13 residues. The germline V gene encodes CDR1 MNHEY and CDR2 SMNVEV (reference sequence). Losses at the gene ends were 11 bases for V and 5 bases for J; bases not matched to a gene: 8. CDR3 bases: TGTGCCTCCTGCCGGGACAGGGGGGACGAGCAGTACTTC. Its translation: CASCRDRGDEQYF.

V gene TRBV10-3 combines with J gene TRBJ1-6, with D possibly matching TRBD1 (6 bases). The ends were cut back, 2 bases at V and 5 bases at J, with 10 bases in the middle. Germline lookup yields CDR1 ENHRY and CDR2 SYGVKD. This CDR3 has 15 amino acids. The CDR3 region is CAISEGGKDNSPLHF. The CDR3 DNA sequence: TGTGCCATCAGTGAGGGGGGCAAGGATAATTCACCCCTCCACTTT.

The chain is built from TRBV2 and TRBJ2-3; a weak D match, TRBD2 (6 bases). With 3 bases removed from V and 5 bases from J, the gap between germline ends came to 15 bases. The CDR3 is 15 residues long. Per the germline V gene, CDR1 is SNHLY and CDR2 is FYNNEI. The CDR3 spells CASSDLASAGDTQYF. CDR3 in DNA: TGTGCCAGCAGTGATCTGGCTAGCGCCGGAGATACGCAGTATTTT.

This clone appeared once. The V and J genes are TRBV4-3 and TRBJ2-5, with D possibly matching TRBD2 (6 bases). Trimming took 0 bases from V and 2 from J, leaving 16 bases between them. Germline CDR1 reads LGHNA; CDR2 reads YSLEER. The length of the CDR3 is 17 residues. CDR3 sequence: CASSQDSRAGTQETQYF. Here the CDR3 DNA reads TGCGCCAGCAGCCAAGATTCCCGCGCCGGGACTCAAGAGACCCAGTACTTC.

This chain joins TRBV19 and TRBJ1-4; no reliable D call. The CDR3 is 15 amino acids. From germline, CDR1 is LNHDA and CDR2 SQIVND (reference sequence). Trimming removed 4 bases at V and 5 bases at J, with 14 bases between. The CDR3 protein is CASSTRQAENEKLFF. As DNA, the CDR3 is TGTGCCAGTAGTACCCGACAAGCGGAGAATGAAAAACTGTTTTTT.

The chain carries TRBV18 and TRBJ2-3; D perhaps matches TRBD1 (6 bases). The CDR3 spans 15 residues. V was pared by 3 bases and J by 7 bases, with 17 bases between. Germline-derived CDR1 and CDR2 are KGHSH and LQKENI. The CDR3 DNA follows: TGTGCCAGCTCACCCCAGGCAGGGGAGATGAATACGCAGTATTTT. This sequence encodes CASSPQAGEMNTQYF.

The chain links TRBV4-3 to TRBJ2-7, with 8 bases identical to TRBD2. The CDR3 totals 15 residues. With 1 base clipped from V and 6 bases from J, the junction kept 8 bases outside the gene matches. CDR1 LGHNA and CDR2 YSLEER come from the germline V gene. CDR3 coding DNA: TGCGCCAGCAGCCAAGGGGACGGGAGGGCGGCCGAGCAGTACTTC. Its protein is CASSQGDGRAAEQYF.

The CDR3, as DNA: TGTGCCAGCAGCCGCAAAGTCCCCCTCGGACTAGCGGGATTCACAGATACGCAGTATTTT. This encodes CASSRKVPLGLAGFTDTQYF. The V and J genes are TRBV27 and TRBJ2-3; 12 positions agree with TRBD2. In germline, CDR1 is MNHEY, CDR2 SMNVEV (reference sequence). Germline trimming cut 6 bases from V and 2 bases from J; bases unmatched to any gene: 18. CDR3 size: 20 residues.

This clone turned up a few times. The chain couples TRBV6-1 to TRBJ2-1, with 9 bases fitting TRBD1. Germline lookup yields CDR1 MNHNS and CDR2 SASEGT. The V segment lost 8 bases and the J segment 7 bases; nucleotides outside the gene matches: 9. This CDR3 spans 14 amino acids. The CDR3 DNA follows: TGTGCCAGCTTGTCCGGGACAGGGAGGAATGAGCAGTTCTTC. It codes for CASLSGTGRNEQFF.